These T cell receptor beta chains were read from a single sample in a study of T-cell reconstitution after alpha-beta-depleted transplantation in children. From the PCR reads, TCRdb called clonotypes with MiXCR, one entry per CDR3 protein. This repertoire shows some 520,000 distinct CDR3 sequences, approximately 32% found once; its top ten account for roughly 2.5%. The specimen was PBMCs from the stem cell graft donor, collected from the stem cell graft. Source of these receptors: a human donor who donated a stem cell graft to a child with aplastic anemia. Each CDR3 is given with its conserved first and last residue. The D gene is left open where the match is weak. Clone size is given for some rows only: seen once, a few or many times, or a class if the clone is expanded.

J	D	size	V	length	DNA	CDR3
TRBJ1-6	NA	NA	TRBV29-1	13	TGCAGCGTTAGGGACACCCGTAATTCACCCCTCCACTTT	CSVRDTRNSPLHF
TRBJ2-2	NA	NA	TRBV7-6	16	TGTGCCAGCAGCCCGGAAAGGGGGGCTCGAACCGGGGAGCTGTTTTTT	CASSPERGARTGELFF
TRBJ1-1	NA	NA	TRBV7-2	15	TGTGCCAGCAGCTTAGAATACACGGTCCGGACTGAAGCTTTCTTT	CASSLEYTVRTEAFF
TRBJ1-1	TRBD1	few	TRBV6-5	14	TGTGCCAGCAGTTACCGGACAGGGAGAGGTGAAGCTTTCTTT	CASSYRTGRGEAFF
TRBJ1-2	NA	few	TRBV7-2	15	TGTGCCAGCAGCCCCTACGGGCCAGGGATTTATGGCTACACCTTC	CASSPYGPGIYGYTF
TRBJ1-1	TRBD1	NA	TRBV6-5	14	TGTGCCAGCAGTTCCGTGGACAGGGGGCGGTATGCTTTCTTT	CASSSVDRGRYAFF
TRBJ1-1	NA	NA	TRBV19	13	TGTGCCAGTAGTCAGAGGGAGGTCACTGAAGCTTTCTTT	CASSQREVTEAFF
TRBJ1-4	NA	NA	TRBV15	14	TGTGCCACCAGCAGTTCTCGACCTAATGAAAAACTGTTTTTT	CATSSSRPNEKLFF
TRBJ1-1	TRBD1	NA	TRBV5-1	17	TGCGCCAGCAGCTTGGTGTCCGGACAGGGGGCGCGCACTGAAGCTTTCTTT	CASSLVSGQGARTEAFF
TRBJ1-6	NA	many	TRBV30	13	TGTGCCTGGAGCGGAACAGAGAATTCACCCCTCCACTTT	CAWSGTENSPLHF
TRBJ2-2	NA	NA	TRBV19	16	TGTGCCAGTACCTTAGCCCCCATAGCGGACACCGGGGAGCTGTTTTTT	CASTLAPIADTGELFF
TRBJ1-2	NA	few	TRBV29-1	11	TGCAGCGTTGAGTCAGGTTATGGCTACACCTTC	CSVESGYGYTF
TRBJ2-2	NA	few	TRBV29-1	13	TGCAGCGTTTCAGGACAGAACACCGGGGAGCTGTTTTTT	CSVSGQNTGELFF
TRBJ2-2	NA	few	TRBV6-5	16	TGTGCCAGCAGTTACTCGAGAGGCCCAAACACCGGGGAGCTGTTTTTT	CASSYSRGPNTGELFF
TRBJ1-3	NA	NA	TRBV29-1	16	TGCAGCGTTGAAAGCCCCCGGGGGCCCTCTGGAAACACCATATATTTT	CSVESPRGPSGNTIYF
TRBJ2-7	NA	NA	TRBV12-3/TRBV12-4	15	TGTGCCAGCAGCCCCCGTGGGCAACGGTCCTACGAGCAGTACTTC	CASSPRGQRSYEQYF
TRBJ1-6	NA	NA	TRBV7-9	13	TGTGCCAGCAGCTTGTCAGATTATTCACCCCTCCACTTT	CASSLSDYSPLHF
TRBJ2-7	NA	NA	TRBV9	14	TGTGCCAGCAGCGTAGGAAAGGGTACCGACGAGCAGTACTTC	CASSVGKGTDEQYF
TRBJ2-1	TRBD1	few	TRBV10-3	12	TGTGCCATCAGCCAGGGGGCAAATGAGCAGTTCTTC	CAISQGANEQFF
TRBJ2-3	TRBD2	NA	TRBV7-2	17	TGTGCCAGCAGCCCGACTCGGACTAGCGGGAAAGCAGATACGCAGTATTTT	CASSPTRTSGKADTQYF
TRBJ2-5	NA	NA	TRBV15	15	TGTGCCACCAGCAGAGATGGTGGGCTAGCGGAGACCCAGTACTTC	CATSRDGGLAETQYF
TRBJ2-7	TRBD1	few	TRBV7-2	14	TGTGCCAGCAGCTACCGGACAGGGGGCTGGGAGCAGTACTTC	CASSYRTGGWEQYF
TRBJ1-1	NA	few	TRBV11-2	13	TGTGCCAGCAGTTCGAATCTCCGCGCTGAAGCTTTCTTT	CASSSNLRAEAFF
TRBJ1-2	TRBD1	NA	TRBV28	13	TGTGCCAGCAGGCCGGACAGGGATACTGGCTACACCTTC	CASRPDRDTGYTF
TRBJ2-1	TRBD2	NA	TRBV9	15	TGTGCCAGCAGCGTAGGCACTAGCGGGGGCGGGGGGCAGTTCTTC	CASSVGTSGGGGQFF